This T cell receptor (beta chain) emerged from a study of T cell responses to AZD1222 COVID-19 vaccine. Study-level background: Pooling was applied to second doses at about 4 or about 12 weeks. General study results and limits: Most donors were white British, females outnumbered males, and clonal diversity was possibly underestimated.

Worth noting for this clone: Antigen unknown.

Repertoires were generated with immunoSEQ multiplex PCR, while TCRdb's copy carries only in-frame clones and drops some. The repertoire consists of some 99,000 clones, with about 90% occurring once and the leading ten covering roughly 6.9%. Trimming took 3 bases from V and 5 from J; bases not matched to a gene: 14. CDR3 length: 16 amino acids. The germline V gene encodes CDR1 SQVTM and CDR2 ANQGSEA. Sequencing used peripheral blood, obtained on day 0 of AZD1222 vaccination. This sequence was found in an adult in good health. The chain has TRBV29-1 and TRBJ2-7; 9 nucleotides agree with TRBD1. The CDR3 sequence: CSVDLWARTGVDEQYF. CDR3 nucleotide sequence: TGCAGCGTTGACCTATGGGCCCGGACAGGGGTGGACGAGCAGTACTTC.